This T cell receptor (beta chain) was sequenced in a study of T cells in women clearing cervical HPV infection. On the study more broadly: Controls gave blood once infection was undetectable; cases at lesion identification. Only a few women had HLA typing results available.

Germline V gene lookup returns CDR1 SGHDN and CDR2 FVKESK. The CDR3 runs to 13 residues. V was pared by 6 bases and J by 7 bases, with 12 bases between. Study-wide points: TRBV6-7 relative abundance averaged roughly 0.1% in cases and about 0.17% in controls. Unknown T-cell numbers per sample may underlie the richness differences.

Remarks on this clone: Its target is not known. The sequenced fragment ends 3 residues before the CDR3 boundary, so the rest is inferred from the germline J gene.

Repertoires were generated with immunoSEQ multiplex PCR, while TCRdb's copy carries only in-frame clones and drops some. The sample table includes about 45,000 clones. This rearrangement joins TRBV14 to TRBJ2-2; D ambiguous. This clonotype was obtained from a woman between 18 and 75 years old with a cervical HPV16 infection that either progressed to CIN3+ or cleared (not recorded which). Sequencing input: blood buffy coat. The CDR3: CASRKSVGGELFF. The CDR3 DNA, read in part, is TGTGCCAGCAGGAAAAGCGTAGGCGGGGAG. The complete variable domain, with remaining parts taken from reference TRBV14 and TRBJ2-2, reads EAGVTQFPSHSVIEKGQTVTLRCDPISGHDNLYWYRRVMGKEIKFLLHFVKESKQDESGMPNNRFLAERTGGTYSTLKVQPAELEDSGVYFCASRKSVGGELFFGEGSRLTVL.